A single sample is the source of the 9 T cell receptor beta chains below, sequenced in a study of T cell repertoires in cytomegalovirus infection. The antigens these receptors bind are not known. TCRdb called the reads again in MiXCR, with one record for every CDR3 protein. The sample shows 700,000 to 950,000 distinct CDR3 sequences, about 30% of them seen only once. This sample comprised cultured CD8+ T cells from PBMCs, obtained from culture after CMV antigen stimulation. These receptors were taken from a human donor in good health (CMV status not recorded). Some clones in this sample may be carry-over from other donors' samples.

The chain combines TRBV11-3 with TRBJ1-1, with 12 bases matching TRBD1. Per the germline V gene, CDR1 is SGHNT and CDR2 is YENEEA. With 5 bases clipped from V and 1 base from J, the junction kept 8 bases outside the gene matches. This CDR3 spans 17 amino acids. CDR3 sequence reads: CASSDGTGGVRNTEAFF. The CDR3 DNA follows: TGTGCCAGCAGCGACGGGACAGGGGGCGTAAGGAACACTGAAGCTTTCTTT.

Only a few counts were recorded for this clonotype. V is TRBV28 and J is TRBJ2-3; 11 bases fit TRBD1. This CDR3 contains 20 residues. Germline loops: CDR1 MDHEN, CDR2 SYDVKM. Trimming took 2 bases from V and 1 from J; bases not matched to a gene: 14. CDR3 sequence (DNA): TGTGCCAGCAGTTTAATTCGATGGACAGGGGGCGAGTGGGGCACAGATACGCAGTATTTT. This translates into CASSLIRWTGGEWGTDTQYF.

This clonotype was seen repeatedly, ten times or more. This rearrangement joins TRBV7-6 to TRBJ2-1; 10 bases match TRBD2. Per germline, CDR1 SGHVS and CDR2 FNYEAQ. With 5 bases clipped from V and 5 bases from J, the junction kept 12 bases outside the gene matches. The CDR3 is 17 residues long. CDR3 coding DNA: TGTGCCAGCAGCCTGGGCCCGGGACTAGCGCGTAACAATGAGCAGTTCTTC. Translating gives CASSLGPGLARNNEQFF. Looking up the rest from reference TRBV7-6 and TRBJ2-1 gives the full variable domain: GAGVSQSPRYKVTKRGQDVALRCDPISGHVSLYWYRQALGQGPEFLTYFNYEAQQDKSGLPNDRFSAERPEGSISTLTIQRTEQRDSAMYRCASSLGPGLARNNEQFFGPGTRLTVL.

This sequence joins TRBV12-3 or TRBV12-4 and TRBJ1-5; D gene ambiguous. Trimming left V 3 bases short and J 11 bases short, with 14 bases between. This CDR3 has 13 residues. CDR3 sequence (DNA): TGTGCCAGCAGTTTGGTTCCGGCCTCGGCCCAGCATTTT. The encoded protein is CASSLVPASAQHF.

V and J are TRBV27 and TRBJ2-1, with 7 positions matching TRBD1. CDR1 and CDR2 from the germline V gene are MNHEY and SMNVEV (reference sequence). The CDR3 length is 13 residues. The trim removed 6 bases at V and 7 bases at J, leaving 6 bases unmatched. For the CDR3, the DNA is TGTGCCAGCAGCTTTCAGACAGGGAATGAGCAGTTCTTC. Protein product: CASSFQTGNEQFF.

This clonotype came up many times. V usage is TRBV6-5 and J usage is TRBJ1-1; TRBD1 aligns across 8 bases. V was pared by 2 bases and J by 1 base, with 0 bases of the junction left unmatched. This CDR3 is 14 amino acids long. Germline-derived CDR1 and CDR2 are MNHEY and SVGAGI. CDR3 nucleotides: TGTGCCAGCAGTTACGGGACAGGGAACACTGAAGCTTTCTTT. Its protein product is CASSYGTGNTEAFF.

The chain has TRBV20-1 and TRBJ2-7; D is undetermined. There are 12 residues in the CDR3. The V gene lost 1 base and the J gene lost 3 bases, with 7 bases spanning the gap. CDR1 and CDR2 (germline): DFQATT, SNEGSKA (reference sequence). Written as DNA, the CDR3 is TGCAGTGCTAGAGCCCCGGGCTACGAGCAGTACGTC. Its translation: CSARAPGYEQYV.

This chain connects TRBV15 to TRBJ2-7; D is unclear. V lost 1 base, J lost 7 bases, and 11 bases lay in between. This CDR3 has 13 amino acids. The germline V gene has CDR1 LNHNV and CDR2 YYDKDF (reference sequence). CDR3 DNA sequence: TGTGCCACCAGCAGAGCAACCACTTTAGAGCAGTACGTC. Its protein product is CATSRATTLEQYV.

The rearrangement joins TRBV4-1 to TRBJ1-4; 7 nucleotides match TRBD1. Germline CDR1 MGHRA, CDR2 YSYEKL. J was trimmed by 8 bases and V by 6 bases; bases with no gene match: 12. The CDR3 consists of 15 residues. The CDR3 DNA follows: TGCGCCAGCAGTCCCACGACAGGGACTACCGAAAAACTGTTTTTT. Translation gives CASSPTTGTTEKLFF.